This T cell receptor beta chain derives from a study of CD8 T cells in ankylosing spondylitis. Overall study results and limits: Matched ankylosing spondylitis synovial fluid reportedly contained a significantly enriched population of disease-linked clones. A CD8+ phenotype characterized the disease-linked clones, which were relatively rare in peripheral blood.

Germline trimming cut 5 bases from V and 0 bases from J; bases unmatched to any gene: 10. The CDR3 is 17 residues long. Libraries for TCR beta were made by quantitative 5'-RACE with molecular barcodes. TCRdb fed the 5' RACE reads into MiXCR, producing one record per CDR3 protein. Here the sample spans a few hundred thousand distinct CDR3 sequences, 15% to 20% being singletons. Details on this clonotype: What it recognizes is unknown.

The chain recombines TRBV12-3 or TRBV12-4 with TRBJ2-3; 8 bases are a match to TRBD2. The sample taken for sequencing was blood, either unsorted or a sorted T cell fraction (not recorded which). The sequence derives from a male donor with ankylosing spondylitis or in good health (not recorded which). In nucleotides, the CDR3 is TGTGCCAGCAGTCTTGGACCGGGAGGGACTAGCACAGATACGCAGTATTTT. It codes for CASSLGPGGTSTDTQYF.